This T cell receptor (beta chain) was identified in a study of shared clonotypes between healthy human individuals. Study-level points and caveats: Non-shared clonotypes were found to have lower generation probabilities than the clonotypes that were shared by all four of the sorted-subset donors. Memory subsets generally showed lower estimated richness than naive subsets.

In the case of this clone: Its antigen remains unidentified.

Donors were healthy HIV-negative adults without recently reported acute infections or vaccinations. Investigators divided CD4+ cells into CD45RA+ naive and CD45RA-negative memory subsets. Data came from immunoSEQ multiplex PCR; TCRdb stores just in-frame clones and leaves some out. The table lists 1,400,000 or so clones, 97% to 99% of them singletons. This clonotype originated in a man aged 25 to 40 in good health. The sample was naive CD4+ T cells sorted from blood. Sample subset: CD45RA+ positively selected.

The CDR3 DNA reads TGTGCCAGTAGCCTTACCACCTTCGGGGAGCTGTTTTTT. It is translated as CASSLTTFGELFF. The chain links TRBV19 to TRBJ2-2; D unclear. This CDR3 has 13 amino acids. Trimming took off 6 bases at V and 7 bases at J, with 12 bases between the two ends. Germline CDR1 reads LNHDA; CDR2 reads SQIVND (reference sequence). The variable domain in full, completed from reference TRBV19 and TRBJ2-2, reads DGGITQSPKYLFRKEGQNVTLSCEQNLNHDAMYWYRQDPGQGLRLIYYSQIVNDFQKGDIAEGYSVSREKKESFPLTVTSAQKNPTAFYLCASSLTTFGELFFGEGSRLTVL.